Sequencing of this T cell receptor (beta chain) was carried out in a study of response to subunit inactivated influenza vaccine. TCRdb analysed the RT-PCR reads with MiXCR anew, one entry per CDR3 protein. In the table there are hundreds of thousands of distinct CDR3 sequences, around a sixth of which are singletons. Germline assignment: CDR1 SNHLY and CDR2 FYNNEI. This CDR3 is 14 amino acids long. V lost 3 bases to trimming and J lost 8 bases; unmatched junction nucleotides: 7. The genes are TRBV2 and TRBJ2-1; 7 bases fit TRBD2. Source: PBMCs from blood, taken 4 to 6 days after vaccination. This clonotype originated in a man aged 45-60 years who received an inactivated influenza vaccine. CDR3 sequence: CASSDMREPDEQFF. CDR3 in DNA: TGTGCCAGCAGTGATATGCGGGAGCCGGATGAGCAGTTCTTC.